The 24 T cell receptor beta chains presented below share a single source sample, sequenced in a study of T cells in localized non-small cell lung cancer. Libraries were prepared by immunoSEQ multiplex PCR; TCRdb keeps only in-frame clonotypes and omits some of them. The table shows 26,000 or so clones, with approximately 86% occurring only once. The sample was peripheral blood, taken before any cancer treatment. The receptors derive from a female donor of 60 years or more with stage II squamous cell lung carcinoma.

This chain links TRBV7-8 with TRBJ2-5; TRBD1 might be the D (6 bases). Per germline, CDR1 SGHVS and CDR2 FQNEAQ. V dropped 5 bases and J dropped 5 bases, with 18 bases sitting between them. This CDR3 is built from 15 residues. In nucleotides, the CDR3 is TGTGCCAGCAGCCCACGGGACAACCTCCAGGAGACCCAGTACTTC. This gives the protein CASSPRDNLQETQYF.

The rearrangement joins TRBV6-4 to TRBJ2-1, with D perhaps TRBD1 (8 bases). The CDR3 runs 14 residues. The germline CDR1 and CDR2 sequences are MRHNA and SNTAGT. V lost 5 bases to trimming and J lost 12 bases, with 20 bases between them. The CDR3 DNA reads TGTGCCAGCAGTCCAGACAGGGGCGGGGGAAGGCAGTTCTTC. This translates into CASSPDRGGGRQFF.

The rearrangement links TRBV7-2 to TRBJ2-2, with 11 bases matching TRBD2. Germline CDR1 and CDR2: SGHTA and FQGNSA. This CDR3 contains 15 residues. V shed 2 bases, J shed 8 bases, and the junction held 4 bases outside the gene matches. CDR3 in amino acids: CASSLRTSGRGELFF. As DNA, the CDR3 is TGTGCCAGCAGCTTACGTACTAGCGGGAGAGGGGAGCTGTTTTTT.

The genes are TRBV6-1 and TRBJ1-2; no definite D call. V gave up 4 bases and J gave up 5 bases, with 11 bases separating them. The CDR3 has 13 residues. Germline V gives CDR1 MNHNS, CDR2 SASEGT. CDR3 residues: CASSVTLEYGYTF. The CDR3 DNA reads as TGTGCCAGCAGTGTGACCCTTGAATATGGCTACACCTTC.

The J gene is TRBJ1-2, the V gene TRBV7-2; D possibly corresponds to TRBD1 (6 bases). Germline V gene data show CDR1 as SGHTA and CDR2 as FQGNSA. The V end was cut by 1 base, the J end by 4 bases, with 13 bases between. The CDR3 spans 15 residues. The CDR3 coding sequence is TGTGCCAGCAGCTTAGGAAACAGGGTTTTCTATGGCTACACCTTC. This sequence encodes CASSLGNRVFYGYTF.

This clone was counted once. This chain uses TRBV18 with TRBJ1-3; TRBD1 might be the D (6 bases). CDR3 length: 13 residues. The germline CDR1 and CDR2 sequences are KGHSH and LQKENI. With 7 bases removed from V and 2 bases from J, the gap between germline ends came to 9 bases. The CDR3 reads CASFTGTGNTIYF. CDR3 DNA: TGTGCCAGCTTTACAGGGACTGGAAACACCATATATTTT. The full variable domain, completed using reference TRBV18 and TRBJ1-3, is NAGVMQNPRHLVRRRGQEARLRCSPMKGHSHVYWYRQLPEEGLKFMVYLQKENIIDESGMPKERFSAEFPKEGPSILRIQQVVRGDSAAYFCASFTGTGNTIYFGEGSWLTVV.

The V gene is TRBV9, the J gene TRBJ2-7, with 8 nucleotides matching TRBD2. V was clipped by 2 bases and J by 5 bases; unmatched bases: 6. Germline assignment: CDR1 SGDLS and CDR2 YYNGEE. CDR3 length equals 14 residues. The CDR3 coding sequence is TGTGCCAGCAGCGTCGGGAGGGGATACCACGAGCAGTACTTC. Protein sequence: CASSVGRGYHEQYF. The complete variable domain, with remaining parts taken from reference TRBV9 and TRBJ2-7, reads DSGVTQTPKHLITATGQRVTLRCSPRSGDLSVYWYQQSLDQGLQFLIQYYNGEERAKGNILERFSAQQFPDLHSELNLSSLELGDSALYFCASSVGRGYHEQYFGPGTRLTVT.

DNA for the CDR3: TGTGCCAGTAGTATAGGAGAGGAAAAACTGTTTTTT. This translates into CASSIGEEKLFF. J is TRBJ1-4 and V is TRBV19; D is ambiguous. CDR3 length: 12 amino acids. Germline-derived CDR1 and CDR2 are LNHDA and SQIVND (reference sequence). V was pared by 1 base and J by 8 bases, with 5 bases between.

The chain combines TRBV6-1 with TRBJ2-7; 11 bases fit TRBD2. CDR3 length equals 16 residues. V was clipped by 0 bases and J by 6 bases; unmatched bases: 7. The germline CDR1 and CDR2 sequences are MNHNS and SASEGT. CDR3 in amino acids: CASSEALQLAGAEQYF. The CDR3 DNA is TGTGCCAGCAGTGAAGCGCTTCAACTAGCGGGAGCCGAGCAGTACTTC.

This clone was observed once. The chain has TRBV7-3 and TRBJ2-1, with TRBD2 identical over 7 bases. The CDR3 has 13 residues. Germline trimming cut 5 bases from V and 6 bases from J; bases unmatched to any gene: 4. Germline V gives CDR1 SGHTA, CDR2 FQGTGA. The CDR3 sequence is CASSNSGANEQFF. In nucleotides, the CDR3 is TGTGCCAGCAGCAACAGCGGGGCCAATGAGCAGTTCTTC.

The chain carries TRBV29-1 and TRBJ1-1; D remains unclear. Trimming stripped 5 bases from V and 0 bases from J, with 4 bases between. The CDR3 has 11 amino acids. Germline CDR1 is SQVTM and CDR2 is ANQGSEA. In DNA form, the CDR3 reads TGCAGCGTTAGCCTGAACACTGAAGCTTTCTTT. Protein product: CSVSLNTEAFF.

The chain links TRBV27 to TRBJ2-1; TRBD2 agrees at 12 bases. The CDR3 spans 16 residues. Germline V gene lookup returns CDR1 MNHEY and CDR2 SMNVEV (reference sequence). Trimming at V came to 7 bases and at J to 6 bases, leaving 10 bases not matched to a gene. The DNA of the CDR3 is TGTGCCAGCACCCGCTCCCCGGGACTAGCGGGCAATGAGCAGTTCTTC. As protein: CASTRSPGLAGNEQFF.

This clone was picked up a small number of times. V and J are TRBV6-5 and TRBJ1-3; 8 nucleotides line up with TRBD1. The CDR3 length is 14 residues. Germline V gene sequence: CDR1 MNHEY, CDR2 SVGAGI. V lost 6 bases to trimming and J lost 2 bases; unmatched junction nucleotides: 3. The CDR3 DNA reads TGTGCCAGCAGACCAGGGGGCACTGGAAACACCATATATTTT. Protein sequence: CASRPGGTGNTIYF.

The chain links TRBV29-1 to TRBJ2-2; 10 nucleotides line up with TRBD2. This CDR3 has 15 amino acids. The V segment lost 4 bases and the J segment 6 bases; nucleotides outside the gene matches: 8. Per the germline V gene, CDR1 is SQVTM and CDR2 is ANQGSEA. CDR3 coding DNA: TGCAGCGTTGTGGGAGCGGGAGGGCCTTCCGGGGAGCTGTTTTTT. This sequence encodes CSVVGAGGPSGELFF.

The chain employs TRBV9 and TRBJ2-2, with D possibly being TRBD2 (5 bases). V lost 0 bases and J 5 bases, leaving 8 bases between the germline ends. In germline, CDR1 is SGDLS, CDR2 YYNGEE. The CDR3 is 14 residues long. The chain's CDR3 is CASSVGGETGELFF. Here the CDR3 DNA reads TGTGCCAGCAGCGTAGGGGGAGAGACCGGGGAGCTGTTTTTT. Looking up the rest from reference TRBV9 and TRBJ2-2 gives the full variable domain: DSGVTQTPKHLITATGQRVTLRCSPRSGDLSVYWYQQSLDQGLQFLIQYYNGEERAKGNILERFSAQQFPDLHSELNLSSLELGDSALYFCASSVGGETGELFFGEGSRLTVL.

V gene TRBV6-5 combines with J gene TRBJ1-5; TRBD1 might be the D (6 bases). Germline V lookup: CDR1 MNHEY, CDR2 SVGAGI. Trimming pared 7 bases from V and 7 bases from J, leaving 14 bases between. The CDR3 totals 13 residues. DNA of the CDR3: TGTGCCAGCACCCCGGACAGTTTCCAGCCCCAGCATTTT. It codes for CASTPDSFQPQHF.

This chain uses TRBV28 with TRBJ2-2; the match to TRBD2 covers 10 bases. The V gene's germline CDR1 is MDHEN and CDR2 SYDVKM. The CDR3 is made up of 15 amino acids. V lost 5 bases, J lost 7 bases, and 7 bases stayed unmatched. The CDR3 bases are TGTGCCAGCAGTCCCGGGACTAGCGAAAACGGGGAGCTGTTTTTT. Its translation: CASSPGTSENGELFF.

The rearrangement links TRBV6-1 to TRBJ2-2; 9 bases agree with TRBD1. This CDR3 comprises 15 residues. With 1 base clipped from V and 7 bases from J, the junction kept 4 bases outside the gene matches. Germline CDR1 MNHNS, CDR2 SASEGT. The CDR3 here is CASSEVDRGGGELFF. The CDR3, as DNA: TGTGCCAGCAGTGAAGTGGACAGGGGAGGCGGGGAGCTGTTTTTT.

The rearrangement links TRBV19 to TRBJ1-2; no firm D call. This CDR3 comprises 13 residues. V lost 1 base and J 4 bases, leaving 7 bases between the germline ends. Germline V CDR1 and CDR2: LNHDA, SQIVND (reference sequence). The DNA of the CDR3 is TGTGCCAGTAGTATAGCCGGATCCTATGGCTACACCTTC. It specifies CASSIAGSYGYTF.

In this sample, this clone turned up once. The V call is TRBV28, the J call TRBJ2-7; D is ambiguous. Germline CDR1 and CDR2: MDHEN and SYDVKM. The CDR3 length is 13 residues. V lost 5 bases and J 7 bases, leaving 15 bases between the germline ends. DNA of the CDR3: TGTGCCAGCAGTCCCCCCGGCGGTCGGGAGCAGTACTTC. It encodes CASSPPGGREQYF. Full variable domain (missing parts from reference TRBV28 and TRBJ2-7): DVKVTQSSRYLVKRTGEKVFLECVQDMDHENMFWYRQDPGLGLRLIYFSYDVKMKEKGDIPEGYSVSREKKERFSLILESASTNQTSMYLCASSPPGGREQYFGPGTRLTVT.

This clone was found a few times. V gene TRBV6-1 combines with J gene TRBJ1-5, with TRBD1 identical over 7 bases. Trimming at V came to 8 bases and at J to 7 bases, leaving 8 bases not matched to a gene. Germline V CDR1 and CDR2: MNHNS, SASEGT. The CDR3 is 13 residues long. DNA of the CDR3: TGTGCCAGCGGTCGACAGGGCGGACAGCCCCAGCATTTT. This sequence encodes CASGRQGGQPQHF.

This chain joins TRBV5-4 and TRBJ1-3; no definite D call. The CDR3 is 16 amino acids. Germline V gene lookup returns CDR1 SGHNT and CDR2 YYREEE (reference sequence). Trimming took 4 bases from V and 0 from J, leaving 14 bases between them. As DNA, the CDR3 is TGTGCCAGCAGCCCCGGGCAGGCCAACTCTGGAAACACCATATATTTT. Protein sequence: CASSPGQANSGNTIYF.

This chain links TRBV21-1 with TRBJ1-4. TRBV21-1 is an annotated pseudogene. This CDR3 contains 16 residues. The CDR3 is CASSKEFGRGVEKLFF. In DNA, the CDR3 is TGTGCCAGCAGCAAAGAATTTGGGAGGGGTGTTGAAAAACTGTTTTTT.

This clone appeared once. V usage is TRBV6-1 and J usage is TRBJ2-1; TRBD2 matches at 10 bases. The CDR3 covers 15 residues. Losses at the gene ends were 5 bases for V and 9 bases for J; bases not matched to a gene: 10. Germline assignment: CDR1 MNHNS and CDR2 SASEGT. CDR3: CASSTSGRAYGEQFF. CDR3 bases: TGTGCCAGCAGTACAAGCGGGAGGGCCTACGGTGAGCAGTTCTTC.